The table lists the clone carrying this T cell receptor (beta chain) with a few counts. TCRdb passed the RT-PCR reads through MiXCR, listing each CDR3 protein once. The sample shows 650,000 to 800,000 distinct CDR3 sequences, around 14% of them seen only once. Germline-derived CDR1 and CDR2 are SGHDT and YYEEEE. Trimming pared 0 bases from V and 6 bases from J, leaving 13 bases between. The CDR3 extends over 16 amino acids. Material: memory CD4+ T cells from blood. This receptor was taken from a female donor in good health, serving as a healthy control. V gene TRBV5-6 combines with J gene TRBJ1-6; D is unclear. In DNA form, the CDR3 reads TGTGCCAGCAGCTTGGTATTGGACGGCTCTAATTCACCCCTCCACTTT. The encoded protein is CASSLVLDGSNSPLHF.